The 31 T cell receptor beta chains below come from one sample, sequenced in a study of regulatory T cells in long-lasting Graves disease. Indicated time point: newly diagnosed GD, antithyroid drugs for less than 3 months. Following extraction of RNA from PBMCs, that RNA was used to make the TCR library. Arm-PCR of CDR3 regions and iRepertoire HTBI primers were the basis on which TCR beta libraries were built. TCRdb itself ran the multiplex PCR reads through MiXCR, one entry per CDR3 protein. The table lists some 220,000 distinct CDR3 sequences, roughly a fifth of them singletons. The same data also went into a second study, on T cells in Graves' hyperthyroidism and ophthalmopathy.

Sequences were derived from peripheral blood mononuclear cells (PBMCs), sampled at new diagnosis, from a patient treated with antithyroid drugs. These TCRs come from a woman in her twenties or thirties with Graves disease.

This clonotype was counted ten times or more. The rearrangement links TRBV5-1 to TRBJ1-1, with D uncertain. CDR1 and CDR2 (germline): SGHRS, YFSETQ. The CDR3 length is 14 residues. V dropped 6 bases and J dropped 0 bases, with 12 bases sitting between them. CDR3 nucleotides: TGCGCCAGCAAGTCAGGCCCAATGAACACTGAAGCTTTCTTT. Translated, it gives CASKSGPMNTEAFF. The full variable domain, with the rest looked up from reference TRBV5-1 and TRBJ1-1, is KAGVTQTPRYLIKTRGQQVTLSCSPISGHRSVSWYQQTPGQGLQFLFEYFSETQRNKGNFPGRFSGRQFSNSRSEMNVSTLELGDSALYLCASKSGPMNTEAFFGQGTRLTVV.

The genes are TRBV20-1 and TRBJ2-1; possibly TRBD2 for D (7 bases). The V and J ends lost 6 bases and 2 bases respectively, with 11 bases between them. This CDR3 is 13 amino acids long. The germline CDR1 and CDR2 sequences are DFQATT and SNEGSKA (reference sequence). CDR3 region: CSAGEGAYNEQFF. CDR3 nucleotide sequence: TGCAGTGCAGGGGAGGGGGCCTACAATGAGCAGTTCTTC.

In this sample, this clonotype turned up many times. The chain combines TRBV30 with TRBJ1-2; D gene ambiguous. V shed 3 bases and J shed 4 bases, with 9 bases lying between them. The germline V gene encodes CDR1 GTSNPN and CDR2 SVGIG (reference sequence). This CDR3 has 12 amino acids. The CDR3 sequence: CAWRAGPYGYTF. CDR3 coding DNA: TGTGCCTGGAGGGCAGGCCCCTATGGCTACACCTTC. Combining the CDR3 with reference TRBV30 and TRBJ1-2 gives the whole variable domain SQTIHQWPATLVQPVGSPLSLECTVEGTSNPNLYWYRQAAGRGLQLLFYSVGIGQISSEVPQNLSASRPQDRQFILSSKKLLLSDSGFYLCAWRAGPYGYTFGSGTRLTVV.

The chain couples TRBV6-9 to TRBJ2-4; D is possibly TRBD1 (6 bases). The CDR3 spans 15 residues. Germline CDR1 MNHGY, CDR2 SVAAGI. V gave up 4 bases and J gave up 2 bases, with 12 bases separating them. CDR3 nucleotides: TGTGCCAGCAGTTTTCCCGGGGACACCAAAAACATTCAGTACTTC. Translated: CASSFPGDTKNIQYF.

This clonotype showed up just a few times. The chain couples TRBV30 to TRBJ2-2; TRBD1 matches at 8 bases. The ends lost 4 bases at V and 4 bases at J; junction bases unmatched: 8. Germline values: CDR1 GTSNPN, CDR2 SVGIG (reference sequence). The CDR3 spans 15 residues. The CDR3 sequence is CAWKGQGAVTGELFF. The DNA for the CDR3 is TGTGCCTGGAAGGGGCAGGGGGCCGTCACCGGGGAGCTGTTTTTT.

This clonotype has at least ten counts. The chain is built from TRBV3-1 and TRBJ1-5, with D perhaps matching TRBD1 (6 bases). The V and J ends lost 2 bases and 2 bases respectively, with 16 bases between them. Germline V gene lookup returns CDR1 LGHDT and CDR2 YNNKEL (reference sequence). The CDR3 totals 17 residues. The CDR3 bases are TGTGCCAGCAGCCAACCGGACAGTCCTTCCGGCAATCAGCCCCAGCATTTT. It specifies CASSQPDSPSGNQPQHF. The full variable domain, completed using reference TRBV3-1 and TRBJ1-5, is DTAVSQTPKYLVTQMGNDKSIKCEQNLGHDTMYWYKQDSKKFLKIMFSYNNKELIINETVPNRFSPKSPDKAHLNLHINSLELGDSAVYFCASSQPDSPSGNQPQHFGDGTRLSIL.

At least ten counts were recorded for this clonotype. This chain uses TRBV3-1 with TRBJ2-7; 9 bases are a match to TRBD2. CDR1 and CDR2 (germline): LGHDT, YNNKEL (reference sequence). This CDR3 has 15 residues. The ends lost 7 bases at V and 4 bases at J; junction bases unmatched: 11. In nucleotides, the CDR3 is TGTGCCAGCATGTCGGCGGGAGGGCCTGGATACGAGCAGTACTTC. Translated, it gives CASMSAGGPGYEQYF.

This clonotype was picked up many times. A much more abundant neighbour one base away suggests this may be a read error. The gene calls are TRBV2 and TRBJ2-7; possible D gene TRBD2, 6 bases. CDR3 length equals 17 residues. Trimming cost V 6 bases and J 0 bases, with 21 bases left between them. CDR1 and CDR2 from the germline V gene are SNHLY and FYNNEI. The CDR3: CASSPSLRGRGSYEQYF. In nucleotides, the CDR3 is TGTGCCAGCAGCCCTTCGTTGCGGGGAAGGGGCTCCTACGAGCAGTACTTC.

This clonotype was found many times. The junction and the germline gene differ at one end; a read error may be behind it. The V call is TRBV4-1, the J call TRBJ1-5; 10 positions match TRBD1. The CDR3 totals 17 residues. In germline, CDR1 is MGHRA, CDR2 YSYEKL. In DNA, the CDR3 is TGTGCCAGCAGCCAAGAGGACAGGGGGAACAGCAATCAGCCCCAGCATTTT. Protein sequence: CASSQEDRGNSNQPQHF.

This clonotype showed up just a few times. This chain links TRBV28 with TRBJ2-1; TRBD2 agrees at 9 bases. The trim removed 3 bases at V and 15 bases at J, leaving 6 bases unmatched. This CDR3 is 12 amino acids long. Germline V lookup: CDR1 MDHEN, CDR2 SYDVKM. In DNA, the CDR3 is TGTGCCAGCAGTTTGCGGGGGGGGGTCCCGTTCTTC. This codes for CASSLRGGVPFF.

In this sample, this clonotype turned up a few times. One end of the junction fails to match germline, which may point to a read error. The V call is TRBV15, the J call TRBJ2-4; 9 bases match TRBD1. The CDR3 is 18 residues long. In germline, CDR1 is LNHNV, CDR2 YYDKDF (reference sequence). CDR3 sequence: CATSRGPGQGSFENTQYF. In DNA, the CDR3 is TGTGCCACCAGCAGGGGTCCGGGACAGGGAAGTTTTGAAAACACTCAGTACTTC.

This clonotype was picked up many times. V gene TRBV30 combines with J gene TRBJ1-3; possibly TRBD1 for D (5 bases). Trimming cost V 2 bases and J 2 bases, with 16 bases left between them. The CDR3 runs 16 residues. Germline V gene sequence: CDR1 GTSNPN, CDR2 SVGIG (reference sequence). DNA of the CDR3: TGTGCCTGGAGTAGTTTCGGGACCCAGACTGGAAACACCATATATTTT. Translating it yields CAWSSFGTQTGNTIYF.

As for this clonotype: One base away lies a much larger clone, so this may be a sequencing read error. CDR3 sequence reads: CASSPGTGVYLGELFF. The CDR3 DNA follows: TGTGCCAGCAGCCCTGGCACAGGGGTTTATCTCGGGGAGCTGTTTTTT. This rearrangement joins TRBV3-1 to TRBJ2-2; 7 bases map to TRBD1. Per the germline V gene, CDR1 is LGHDT and CDR2 is YNNKEL (reference sequence). Losses at the gene ends were 4 bases for V and 7 bases for J; bases not matched to a gene: 12. This CDR3 has 16 amino acids.

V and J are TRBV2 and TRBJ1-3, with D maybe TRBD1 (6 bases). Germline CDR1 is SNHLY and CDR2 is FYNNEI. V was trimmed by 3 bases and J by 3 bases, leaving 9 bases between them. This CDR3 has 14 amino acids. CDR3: CASSDRGDGNTIYF. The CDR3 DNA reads TGTGCCAGCAGTGACAGGGGTGATGGAAACACCATATATTTT.

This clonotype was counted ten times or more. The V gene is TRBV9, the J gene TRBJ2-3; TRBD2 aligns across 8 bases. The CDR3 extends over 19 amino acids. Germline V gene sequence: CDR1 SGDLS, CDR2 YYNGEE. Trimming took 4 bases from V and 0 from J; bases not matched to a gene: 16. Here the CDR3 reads CASSLRWTSSPSSTDTQYF. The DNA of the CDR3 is TGTGCCAGCAGCCTACGTTGGACTAGCTCCCCAAGCAGCACAGATACGCAGTATTTT.

Here the CDR3 DNA reads TGTGCCAGCAGACCTACACAGGGGGCTCCCTATGGCTACACCTTC. The encoded protein is CASRPTQGAPYGYTF. J is TRBJ1-2 and V is TRBV6-2 or TRBV6-3, with 9 bases identical to TRBD1. Germline V lookup: CDR1 MNHEY, CDR2 SVGEGT. After removal of 6 bases from V and 4 bases from J, the junction contained 9 bases not matched to a gene. This CDR3 is built from 15 residues.

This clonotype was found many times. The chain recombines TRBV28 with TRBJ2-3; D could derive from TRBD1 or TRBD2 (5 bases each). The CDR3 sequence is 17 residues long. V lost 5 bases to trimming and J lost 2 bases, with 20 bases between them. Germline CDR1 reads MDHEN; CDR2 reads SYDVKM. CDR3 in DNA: TGTGCCAGCAGTGGGGGTCTTGGCAGCATAGCCACAGATACGCAGTATTTT. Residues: CASSGGLGSIATDTQYF.

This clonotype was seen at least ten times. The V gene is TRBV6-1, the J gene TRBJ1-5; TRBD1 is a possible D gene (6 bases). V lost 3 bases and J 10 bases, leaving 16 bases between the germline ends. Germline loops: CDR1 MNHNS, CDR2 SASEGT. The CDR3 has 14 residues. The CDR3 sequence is CASSEDSGVGPQHF. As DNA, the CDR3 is TGTGCCAGCAGTGAGGACAGTGGGGTGGGACCCCAGCATTTT.

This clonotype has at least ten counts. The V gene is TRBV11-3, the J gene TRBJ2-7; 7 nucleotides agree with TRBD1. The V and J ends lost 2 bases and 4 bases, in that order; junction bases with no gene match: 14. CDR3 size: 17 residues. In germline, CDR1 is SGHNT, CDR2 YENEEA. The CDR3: CASSLRWGEGQTYEQYF. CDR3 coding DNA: TGTGCCAGCAGCTTACGATGGGGCGAGGGACAGACATACGAGCAGTACTTC.

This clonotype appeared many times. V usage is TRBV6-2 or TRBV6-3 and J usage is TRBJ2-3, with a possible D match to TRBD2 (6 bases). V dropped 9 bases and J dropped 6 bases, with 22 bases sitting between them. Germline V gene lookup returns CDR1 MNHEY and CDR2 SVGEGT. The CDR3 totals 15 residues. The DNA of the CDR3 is TGTGCCAGTAAAAGCGGGTTCGCCCTAGGGGATACGCAGTATTTT. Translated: CASKSGFALGDTQYF.

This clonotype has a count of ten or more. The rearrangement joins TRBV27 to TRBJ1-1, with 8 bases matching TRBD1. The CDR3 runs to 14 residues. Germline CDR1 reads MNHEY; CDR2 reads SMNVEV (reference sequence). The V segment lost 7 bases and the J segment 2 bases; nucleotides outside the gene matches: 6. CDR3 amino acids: CASNSGQGNTEAFF. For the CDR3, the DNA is TGTGCCAGCAACTCAGGACAGGGAAACACTGAAGCTTTCTTT.

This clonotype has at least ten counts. The CDR3 is CASSPGGADEQFF. CDR3 bases: TGTGCCAGCAGCCCCGGAGGGGCCGATGAGCAGTTCTTC. V is TRBV6-1 and J is TRBJ2-1; the D gene is possibly TRBD2 (6 bases). The germline gives CDR1 MNHNS, CDR2 SASEGT. The CDR3 length is 13 residues. With 6 bases removed from V and 8 bases from J, the gap between germline ends came to 14 bases.

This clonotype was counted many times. The CDR3 bases are TGTGCCAGCAGCACCCACTCCTACGAGCAGTACTTC. Residues: CASSTHSYEQYF. The chain recombines TRBV7-9 with TRBJ2-7; D uncertain. This CDR3 is 12 amino acids long. Looked up from germline, CDR1 is SEHNR and CDR2 is FQNEAQ (reference sequence). V was clipped by 5 bases and J by 0 bases, with 5 bases between them.

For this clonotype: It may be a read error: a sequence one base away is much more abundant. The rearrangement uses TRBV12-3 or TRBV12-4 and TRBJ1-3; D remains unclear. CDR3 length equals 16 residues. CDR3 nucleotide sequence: TGTGCCGGCAGTTTTGGCGGTCCAGAGGCTGGAAACACCATATATTTT. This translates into CAGSFGGPEAGNTIYF.

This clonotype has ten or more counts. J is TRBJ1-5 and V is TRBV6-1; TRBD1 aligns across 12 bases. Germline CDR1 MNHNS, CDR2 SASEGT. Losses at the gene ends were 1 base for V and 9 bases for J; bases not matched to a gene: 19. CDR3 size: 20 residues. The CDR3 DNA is TGTGCCAGCAGTGAAGGGGGTGGGGACAGGGGGCGCAGGGCGGATAGGCCCCAGCATTTT. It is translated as CASSEGGGDRGRRADRPQHF.

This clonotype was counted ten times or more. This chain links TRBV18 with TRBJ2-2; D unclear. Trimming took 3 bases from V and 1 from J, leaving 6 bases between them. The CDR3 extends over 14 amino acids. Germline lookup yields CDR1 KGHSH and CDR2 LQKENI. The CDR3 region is CASSPPLNTGELFF. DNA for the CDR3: TGTGCCAGCTCACCCCCACTGAACACCGGGGAGCTGTTTTTT.

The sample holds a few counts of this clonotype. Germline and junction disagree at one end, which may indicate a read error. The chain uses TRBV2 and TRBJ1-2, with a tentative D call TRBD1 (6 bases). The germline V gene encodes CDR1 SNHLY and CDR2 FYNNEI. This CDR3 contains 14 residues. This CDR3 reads CASSGRQDLYGCTF. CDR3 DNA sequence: TGTGCCAGCAGTGGGCGACAGGATCTCTATGGCTGCACCTTC. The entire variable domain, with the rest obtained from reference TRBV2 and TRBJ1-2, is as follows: EPEVTQTPSHQVTQMGQEVILRCVPISNHLYFYWYRQILGQKVEFLVSFYNNEISEKSEIFDDQFSVERPDGSNFTLKIRSTKLEDSAMYFCASSGRQDLYGCTFGSGTRLTVV.

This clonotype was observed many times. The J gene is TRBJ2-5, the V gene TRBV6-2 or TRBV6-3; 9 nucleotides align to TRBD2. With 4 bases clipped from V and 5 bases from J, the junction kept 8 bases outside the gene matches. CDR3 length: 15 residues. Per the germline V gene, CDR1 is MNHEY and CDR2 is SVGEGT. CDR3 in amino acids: CASSLAGEGGETQYF. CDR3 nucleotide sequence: TGTGCCAGCAGTTTAGCGGGAGAGGGGGGGGAGACCCAGTACTTC.

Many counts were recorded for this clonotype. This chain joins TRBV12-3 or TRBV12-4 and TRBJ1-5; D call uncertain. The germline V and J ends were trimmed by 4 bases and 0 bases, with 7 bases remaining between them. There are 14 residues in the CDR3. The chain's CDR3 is CASSSQSSNQPQHF. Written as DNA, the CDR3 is TGTGCCAGCAGTTCGCAGTCTAGCAATCAGCCCCAGCATTTT.

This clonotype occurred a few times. CDR3 in DNA: TGTGCCAGCCGCGGGGCTAGCGGGGGACTGTCCCCAGATACGCAGTATTTT. This sequence encodes CASRGASGGLSPDTQYF. V and J are TRBV6-1 and TRBJ2-3; 10 nucleotides match TRBD2. The CDR3 spans 17 residues. CDR1 MNHNS and CDR2 SASEGT come from the germline V gene. The ends lost 8 bases at V and 4 bases at J; junction bases unmatched: 15.

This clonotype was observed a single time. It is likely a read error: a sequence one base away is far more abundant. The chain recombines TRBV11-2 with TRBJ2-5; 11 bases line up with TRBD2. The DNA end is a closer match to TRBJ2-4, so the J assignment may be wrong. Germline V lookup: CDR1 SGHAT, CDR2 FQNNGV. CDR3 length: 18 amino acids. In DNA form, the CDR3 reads TGTGCCAGCAGCTCGATAATTAGCGGGGGGGCCGGCAAAAACATTCAGTACTTC. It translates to CASSSIISGGAGKNIQYF.